These 28 T cell receptor beta chains came from one sample sequenced in a study of CD8+CD57+ T cells in acquired aplastic anemia. It was genomic DNA that served as the template for profiling TCR beta VDJ and CDR3. One entry per CDR3 protein, called by TCRdb with MiXCR from the reads. Among roughly 260,000 distinct CDR3 sequences, around 45% were seen once, and the ten largest hold 7% to 10%. The authors sequenced patients whose flow cytometry had shown CD8+CD57+ cell expansion. Source material: sorted CD4+, CD8+, or CD8+CD57+ T cells (not recorded which) from PBMCs. These receptors all stem from a human donor with aplastic anemia.

This clonotype was observed a few times. This may stem from a read error, because a much larger clone lies one nucleotide away. This is likely a read error, given that the CDR3 carries no conserved phenylalanine or tryptophan at its end. The chain couples TRBV7-8 to TRBJ2-7; a weak D match, TRBD2 (5 bases). The ends were cut back, 4 bases at V and 2 bases at J, with 12 bases in the middle. This CDR3 comprises 14 residues. Germline values: CDR1 SGHVS, CDR2 FQNEAQ. In DNA, the CDR3 is TGTGCCAGCAGCTCCACGGACGGGACCTACGAGCAGTACCTC. This gives the protein CASSSTDGTYEQYL.

The chain combines TRBV29-1 with TRBJ2-2, with D perhaps matching TRBD1 (7 bases). Germline CDR1 SQVTM, CDR2 ANQGSEA. V lost 1 base to trimming and J lost 8 bases, with 17 bases between them. The CDR3 has 15 amino acids. The CDR3 DNA reads as TGCAGCGTTGAAGTCACGCCAGGGGGGACGGGGGAGCTGTTTTTT. The encoded protein is CSVEVTPGGTGELFF.

The rearrangement links TRBV19 to TRBJ1-6, with 7 nucleotides matching TRBD1. Germline CDR1 is LNHDA and CDR2 is SQIVND (reference sequence). This CDR3 comprises 17 residues. The trim removed 3 bases at V and 8 bases at J, leaving 13 bases unmatched. CDR3 nucleotide sequence: TGTGCCAGTAGTATTTCTAGAGGGACAGATAATCATTCACCCCTCCACTTT. This encodes CASSISRGTDNHSPLHF.

This sequence joins TRBV12-3 or TRBV12-4 and TRBJ2-1, with 8 nucleotides matching TRBD2. V lost 7 bases and J lost 0; bases outside the gene matches: 11. This CDR3 is built from 17 residues. The CDR3 sequence is CASTTPPGGGSYNEQFF. The CDR3 DNA sequence: TGTGCCAGCACAACCCCGCCGGGAGGGGGCTCCTACAATGAGCAGTTCTTC.

With regard to this clonotype: Since a much larger clone is just one base distant, this may be a read error. The conserved phenylalanine or tryptophan normally closing the CDR3 is absent here, so this likely arose from a read error. The chain has TRBV6-1 and TRBJ2-7, with 10 bases lining up with TRBD2. The germline gives CDR1 MNHNS, CDR2 SASEGT. With 6 bases clipped from V and 2 bases from J, the junction kept 7 bases outside the gene matches. The CDR3 totals 15 residues. The CDR3 is CASSVSGGTTYEQYL. DNA of the CDR3: TGTGCCAGCAGCGTTAGCGGGGGGACGACCTACGAGCAGTACCTC.

J is TRBJ2-7 and V is TRBV2; D is unresolved. Germline V gene data show CDR1 as SNHLY and CDR2 as FYNNEI. The germline V and J ends were trimmed by 6 bases and 2 bases, with 17 bases remaining between them. The CDR3 has 15 residues. CDR3 DNA: TGTGCCAGCAGCCCTACGGGCAGGCGAACCTACGAGCAGTACTTC. Residues: CASSPTGRRTYEQYF. The variable domain in full, completed from reference TRBV2 and TRBJ2-7, reads EPEVTQTPSHQVTQMGQEVILRCVPISNHLYFYWYRQILGQKVEFLVSFYNNEISEKSEIFDDQFSVERPDGSNFTLKIRSTKLEDSAMYFCASSPTGRRTYEQYFGPGTRLTVT.

The chain combines TRBV9 with TRBJ2-2, with 10 bases fitting TRBD1. Unmatched junction bases numbered 12, after V lost 0 bases and J lost 13 bases. The V gene's germline CDR1 is SGDLS and CDR2 YYNGEE. CDR3 length: 16 residues. The CDR3 DNA sequence: TGTGCCAGCAGCGTAGCCGGGACAGGGGCGAGTGGTTCGCTGTTTTTT. Translating it yields CASSVAGTGASGSLFF.

As concerns this clonotype: The junction and the germline gene differ at one end; a read error may be behind it. V usage is TRBV19 and J usage is TRBJ2-6, with D uncertain. With the DNA end fitting TRBJ2-7 better, the J assignment may be wrong. CDR3 size: 14 residues. The germline V gene has CDR1 LNHDA and CDR2 SQIVND (reference sequence). The CDR3 nucleotides read TGTGCCAGCAGTATTTCTAGGAACTCCAACGAGCAGTACTTC. Its protein product is CASSISRNSNEQYF.

This chain connects TRBV5-1 to TRBJ2-7; 7 bases map to TRBD2. This CDR3 region has 15 residues. Germline V gives CDR1 SGHRS, CDR2 YFSETQ. With V trimmed by 3 bases and J by 3 bases, 9 bases remained unmatched. The CDR3 DNA is TGCGCCAGCAGCTGGGGGGGGACCAGCTACTACGAGCAGTACTTC. The encoded protein is CASSWGGTSYYEQYF.

The chain carries TRBV9 and TRBJ1-6, with 9 positions matching TRBD1. The ends lost 0 bases at V and 9 bases at J; junction bases unmatched: 4. Germline-derived CDR1 and CDR2 are SGDLS and YYNGEE. CDR3 length: 15 residues. CDR3 region: CASSVGGTGSSPLHF. The CDR3 coding sequence is TGTGCCAGCAGCGTAGGCGGGACAGGGAGTTCACCCCTCCACTTT.

Ten or more counts support this clonotype. The chain couples TRBV5-4 to TRBJ2-2; D unresolved. The CDR3 runs to 12 residues. Trimming removed 5 bases from V and 4 bases from J, with 6 bases in between. Germline V gene sequence: CDR1 SGHNT, CDR2 YYREEE (reference sequence). CDR3 loop: CASRWGTGELFF. CDR3 nucleotide sequence: TGTGCCAGCAGGTGGGGCACCGGGGAGCTGTTTTTT.

The chain employs TRBV20-1 and TRBJ2-7, with 12 bases aligning to TRBD2. This CDR3 spans 15 amino acids. V gave up 3 bases and J gave up 6 bases; unmatched junction bases: 9. Germline CDR1 and CDR2: DFQATT and SNEGSKA (reference sequence). CDR3 in amino acids: CSASGLLAGGGEQYF. CDR3 nucleotide sequence: TGCAGTGCTAGCGGATTACTAGCGGGGGGAGGCGAGCAGTACTTC.

This clonotype was observed many times. This chain joins TRBV7-8 and TRBJ1-3; no firm D call. Germline V gene sequence: CDR1 SGHVS, CDR2 FQNEAQ. Trimming pared 2 bases from V and 2 bases from J, leaving 7 bases between. This CDR3 contains 14 residues. The CDR3 coding sequence is TGTGCCAGCAGCTTACGGGCAGCTGGAAACACCATATATTTT. It is translated as CASSLRAAGNTIYF.

The rearrangement uses TRBV24-1 and TRBJ2-1; no definite D call. Germline V lookup: CDR1 KGHDR, CDR2 SFDVKD. Trimming removed 7 bases from V and 1 base from J, with 16 bases in between. The CDR3 length is 16 residues. The CDR3 loop reads CATSSPDFISYNEQFF. The CDR3 nucleotides are TGTGCCACCAGCTCACCCGACTTCATTTCCTACAATGAGCAGTTCTTC.

In its sample, this clonotype was seen a few times. This chain joins TRBV4-3 and TRBJ1-5, with D unresolved. Between the trimmed V and J ends, which lost 3 bases and 5 bases, there was a span of 14 bases. The CDR3 extends over 15 amino acids. Germline assignment: CDR1 LGHNA and CDR2 YSLEER. This CDR3 is CASSHLPSGHQPQHF. CDR3 in DNA: TGCGCCAGCAGCCATCTCCCCTCCGGACATCAGCCCCAGCATTTT.

This clonotype was counted ten times or more. The chain has TRBV6-1 and TRBJ2-7; 7 nucleotides line up with TRBD2. V gave up 4 bases and J gave up 4 bases; unmatched junction bases: 4. The CDR3 spans 13 residues. Per germline, CDR1 MNHNS and CDR2 SASEGT. DNA for the CDR3: TGTGCCAGCAGTGTGGAGCGGGGTTACGAGCAGTACTTC. Its protein is CASSVERGYEQYF.

The sample holds a few counts of this clonotype. This likely comes from a read error, as the CDR3 has no conserved phenylalanine or tryptophan at its end. The gene calls are TRBV27 and TRBJ1-5; the D is unclear. Trimming removed 3 bases from V and 4 bases from J, with 4 bases in between. In germline, CDR1 is MNHEY, CDR2 SMNVEV (reference sequence). The CDR3 is 12 residues long. CDR3 residues: CASSFTNQPQHS. The CDR3 DNA follows: TGTGCCAGCAGTTTTACGAATCAGCCCCAGCATTCT.

This rearrangement joins TRBV4-3 to TRBJ2-7; 8 bases are shared with TRBD2. Germline-derived CDR1 and CDR2 are LGHNA and YSLEER. After removal of 0 bases from V and 0 bases from J, the junction contained 7 bases not matched to a gene. This CDR3 contains 17 residues. CDR3 region: CASSQEVAGIYSYEQYF. The CDR3 nucleotides read TGCGCCAGCAGCCAAGAGGTAGCGGGGATCTACTCCTACGAGCAGTACTTC.

In its sample, this clonotype was seen a few times. It may be a read error: a sequence one base away is much more abundant. J is TRBJ2-5 and V is TRBV11-1; TRBD2 matches 8 bases. J was trimmed by 5 bases and V by 0 bases; bases with no gene match: 5. Germline V gives CDR1 SGHAT, CDR2 FQDESV (reference sequence). There are 15 residues in the CDR3. The CDR3 spells CASSLASGGVETQYF. The CDR3 nucleotides read TGTGCCAGCAGCTTAGCGTCGGGAGGGGTTGAGACCCAGTACTTC. Full variable domain (rest looked up from reference TRBV11-1 and TRBJ2-5): EAEVAQSPRYKITEKSQAVAFWCDPISGHATLYWYRQILGQGPELLVQFQDESVVDDSQLPKDRFSAERLKGVDSTLKIQPAELGDSAMYLCASSLASGGVETQYFGPGTRLLVL.

For this clonotype: This clone may be a read error of a much larger clone one base away. This chain uses TRBV7-2 with TRBJ2-3; 7 bases match TRBD1. The germline gives CDR1 SGHTA, CDR2 FQGNSA. The CDR3 runs 14 residues. V dropped 5 bases and J dropped 0; count of bases not matched to a gene: 2. CDR3 sequence (DNA): TGTGCCAGCAGCACGACAGGGAGCACAGATACGCAGTATTTT. It yields the protein CASSTTGSTDTQYF.

This sequence joins TRBV14 and TRBJ2-3; D gene unclear. The V gene lost 0 bases and the J gene lost 2 bases, with 12 bases spanning the gap. CDR1 is SGHDN, CDR2 FVKESK, per germline. This CDR3 contains 16 residues. CDR3 coding DNA: TGTGCCAGCAGCCAAGAGGCGGCAGTACTCACAGATACGCAGTATTTT. Amino acid sequence: CASSQEAAVLTDTQYF.

This clonotype was counted a few times. The V gene is TRBV6-5, the J gene TRBJ1-1, with 8 bases that match TRBD1. Looked up from germline, CDR1 is MNHEY and CDR2 is SVGAGI. The J segment lost 2 bases and the V segment lost 7 bases, leaving 18 bases of the junction unmatched. CDR3 length equals 18 residues. CDR3 bases: TGTGCCAGCACCGTACTCGGGGCAGGGGGCAAAATAAACACTGAAGCTTTCTTT. It codes for CASTVLGAGGKINTEAFF.

This clonotype was observed a few times. This chain joins TRBV24-1 and TRBJ1-2; D is ambiguous. Germline V gene sequence: CDR1 KGHDR, CDR2 SFDVKD. The CDR3 runs 14 residues. V lost 4 bases and J 8 bases, leaving 16 bases between the germline ends. CDR3: CATSDPGSSEGYTF. The CDR3 DNA sequence: TGTGCCACCAGTGACCCCGGGTCGTCGGAGGGCTACACCTTC.

This clonotype was detected a few times. This chain uses TRBV6-5 with TRBJ1-5; no clear D. The germline gives CDR1 MNHEY, CDR2 SVGAGI. The V gene lost 6 bases and the J gene lost 7 bases, with 16 bases spanning the gap. The CDR3 has 14 amino acids. DNA for the CDR3: TGTGCCAGCAGCCTCACCTCTGGTGTACAGCCCCAGCATTTT. This codes for CASSLTSGVQPQHF.

This sequence joins TRBV7-8 and TRBJ1-2; perhaps TRBD1 as D (6 bases). The CDR3 is 13 residues long. The V gene lost 3 bases and the J gene lost 4 bases, with 9 bases spanning the gap. Per the germline V gene, CDR1 is SGHVS and CDR2 is FQNEAQ. CDR3 sequence reads: CASSLGAGYGYTF. The CDR3 nucleotides read TGTGCCAGCAGCTTGGGGGCTGGCTATGGCTACACCTTC.

This clonotype was observed at least ten times. The chain links TRBV14 to TRBJ2-2; TRBD2 aligns across 9 bases. Trimming cost V 6 bases and J 5 bases; bases outside gene matches: 10. CDR1 and CDR2 from the germline V gene are SGHDN and FVKESK. This CDR3 region has 16 residues. The CDR3 is CASRKSGRSGTGELFF. The DNA of the CDR3 is TGTGCCAGCAGAAAGAGCGGGAGGTCTGGGACCGGGGAGCTGTTTTTT. The variable domain in full, completed from reference TRBV14 and TRBJ2-2, reads EAGVTQFPSHSVIEKGQTVTLRCDPISGHDNLYWYRRVMGKEIKFLLHFVKESKQDESGMPNNRFLAERTGGTYSTLKVQPAELEDSGVYFCASRKSGRSGTGELFFGEGSRLTVL.

Worth noting for this clonotype: This sequence may be a read error, since a much larger clone differs from it by one base. Because it lacks the conserved phenylalanine or tryptophan at the end, this CDR3 is likely a read error. This rearrangement joins TRBV14 to TRBJ2-1; D not resolved. Germline CDR1 and CDR2: SGHDN and FVKESK. V shed 5 bases and J shed 5 bases, with 22 bases lying between them. CDR3 length: 17 amino acids. CDR3 DNA: TGTGCCAGCAGCTTACGGCCGGGCGTCCGCAGGCACAATGAGCAGTTCCTC. Translating gives CASSLRPGVRRHNEQFL.

Details on this clonotype: This may stem from a read error, because a much larger clone lies one nucleotide away. The missing conserved phenylalanine or tryptophan at the end of this CDR3 makes a read error likely. V is TRBV6-5 and J is TRBJ2-5; maybe TRBD1 (5 bases). Germline V gene data show CDR1 as MNHEY and CDR2 as SVGAGI. The CDR3 covers 14 residues. The V gene lost 6 bases and the J gene lost 0 bases, with 11 bases spanning the gap. CDR3 amino acids: CASSLTGYQETQYL. The CDR3 DNA is TGTGCCAGCAGCCTAACAGGATACCAAGAGACCCAGTACCTC.